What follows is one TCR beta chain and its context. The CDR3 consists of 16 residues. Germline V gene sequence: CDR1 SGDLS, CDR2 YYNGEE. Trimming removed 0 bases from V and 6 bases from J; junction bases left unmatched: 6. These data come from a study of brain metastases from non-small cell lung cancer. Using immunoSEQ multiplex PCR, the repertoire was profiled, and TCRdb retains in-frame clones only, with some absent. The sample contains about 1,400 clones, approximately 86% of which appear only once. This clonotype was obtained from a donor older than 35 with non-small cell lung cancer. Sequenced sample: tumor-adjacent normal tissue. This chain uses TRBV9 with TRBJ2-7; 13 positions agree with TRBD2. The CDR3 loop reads CASSVVALAGGGEQYF. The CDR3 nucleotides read TGTGCCAGCAGCGTAGTAGCACTAGCGGGAGGGGGCGAGCAGTACTTC.